These T cell receptor beta chains were read from a single sample in a study of T-cell memory formation after mild COVID-19. TCRdb used MiXCR to reprocess the 5' RACE reads, holding one entry per CDR3 protein. There are fewer than 500,000 distinct CDR3 sequences in the sample; about 23% occur only once, and 12% lies in the top ten. Sequencing used PBMCs or a T cell subset sorted from them (not recorded which). These receptors were collected from an adult woman who had mild COVID-19 (a few samples of this study predate the infection). Cell type and time point are not known. Each CDR3 is given with its conserved first and last residue. D genes are given only for firm matches. Only part of the rows carry a size: once, few, many, or a class if the clone is expanded.

J gene,D gene,V gene,clone size,CDR3 protein,CDR3 DNA
TRBJ2-5,.,TRBV10-3,.,CAISSQETQYF,TGTGCCATCTCCAGCCAAGAGACCCAGTACTTC
TRBJ2-5,.,TRBV6-2/TRBV6-3,.,CASSRRGTPQETQYF,TGTGCCAGCAGCCGACGCGGGACTCCCCAAGAGACCCAGTACTTC
TRBJ1-6,.,TRBV9,.,CASSDRDNSPLHF,TGTGCCAGCAGCGACAGGGATAATTCACCCCTCCACTTT
TRBJ1-2,.,TRBV30,many,CAWNRKGGALIGYTF,TGTGCCTGGAACCGTAAGGGAGGGGCATTGATTGGCTACACCTTC
TRBJ1-5,.,TRBV14,few,CASSPSINQPQHF,TGTGCCAGCAGCCCGTCAATCAATCAGCCCCAGCATTTT
TRBJ2-1,TRBD1,TRBV20-1,.,CSAKDRSSYNEQFF,TGCAGTGCTAAGGACAGGAGCTCCTACAATGAGCAGTTCTTC
TRBJ1-5,TRBD1,TRBV20-1,.,CSAKDRFNQPQHF,TGCAGTGCCAAGGACAGGTTCAATCAGCCCCAGCATTTT
TRBJ2-4,.,TRBV5-4,.,CASSLLQKNIQYF,TGTGCCAGCAGCTTGCTGCAGAAAAACATTCAGTACTTC
TRBJ1-4,.,TRBV2,.,CASSRNTGRWEKLFF,TGTGCCAGCAGTCGCAATACAGGGCGCTGGGAAAAACTGTTTTTT
TRBJ1-4,.,TRBV7-9,few,CASSSQGSNEKLFF,TGTGCCAGCAGCTCTCAGGGTTCTAATGAAAAACTGTTTTTT
TRBJ1-6,.,TRBV4-2,.,CASSQGQGRSYNSPLHF,TGTGCCAGCAGCCAAGGGCAGGGGCGCTCCTATAATTCACCCCTCCACTTT
TRBJ2-7,.,TRBV7-8,.,CASSPRQGPRSYEQYF,TGTGCCAGCAGCCCCCGGCAGGGGCCGAGATCCTACGAGCAGTACTTC
TRBJ1-5,TRBD1,TRBV7-3,.,CASSPQGGQPQHF,TGTGCCAGCAGCCCTCAGGGGGGGCAGCCCCAGCATTTT
TRBJ1-1,.,TRBV24-1,.,CATRGLGAATEAFF,TGTGCCACCAGAGGCCTGGGGGCGGCCACTGAAGCTTTCTTT
TRBJ2-2,TRBD2,TRBV5-5,few,CASRATSGVNTGELFF,TGTGCCAGCAGGGCTACTAGCGGGGTCAACACCGGGGAGCTGTTTTTT
TRBJ2-2,.,TRBV25-1,many,CASARRGEAGELFF,TGTGCCAGCGCTCGCAGAGGGGAGGCCGGGGAGCTGTTTTTT
TRBJ2-5,.,TRBV7-2,.,CASSLGPPGLLKETQYF,TGTGCCAGCAGCTTAGGGCCACCCGGACTGTTAAAAGAGACCCAGTACTTC
TRBJ2-7,.,TRBV29-1,.,CSVESGDSYEQYF,TGCAGCGTTGAATCAGGGGACTCCTACGAGCAGTACTTC
TRBJ2-1,TRBD2,TRBV6-1,many,CASSEAHETVAGISLF,TGTGCCAGCAGTGAAGCGCACGAGACAGTAGCGGGCATCTCACTCTTC
TRBJ2-3,.,TRBV5-1,.,CASSHSGTSTDTQYF,TGCGCCAGCAGCCATAGCGGCACTAGCACAGATACGCAGTATTTT
TRBJ2-5,.,TRBV7-2,few,CASSLGASAGTQYF,TGTGCCAGCAGCTTAGGTGCCTCGGCGGGGACCCAGTACTTC
TRBJ1-1,.,TRBV5-1,few,CASSLSGGDTEAFF,TGCGCCAGCAGCTTGAGTGGAGGGGACACTGAAGCTTTCTTT
TRBJ2-3,.,TRBV7-2,.,CASSLVGGGKSPDTQYF,TGTGCCAGCAGCCTGGTCGGCGGCGGGAAGTCACCAGATACGCAGTATTTT
TRBJ1-6,.,TRBV7-2,many,CASSLGGGRGNSPLHF,TGTGCCAGCAGCTTAGGGGGGGGCAGGGGTAACTCACCCCTCCACTTT
TRBJ2-1,.,TRBV25-1,.,CASTHTSFGGEQFF,TGTGCCAGCACTCATACTTCCTTCGGGGGTGAGCAGTTCTTC
TRBJ2-1,TRBD1,TRBV2,few,CASSGQTGNEQFF,TGTGCCAGCAGTGGGCAGACAGGGAATGAGCAGTTCTTC
TRBJ2-7,TRBD1,TRBV5-1,.,CASSLASPGQPYEQYF,TGCGCCAGCAGCTTGGCGTCTCCGGGACAGCCCTACGAGCAGTACTTC
TRBJ2-7,TRBD2,TRBV24-1,.,CATSDLIRPSGRTHYEQYF,TGTGCCACCAGTGATTTAATCCGGCCCAGCGGGAGGACCCACTACGAGCAGTACTTC
TRBJ2-7,.,TRBV13,.,CASSQRPRYEQYF,TGTGCCAGCAGCCAACGGCCCCGGTACGAGCAGTACTTC
TRBJ1-5,TRBD1,TRBV4-1,few,CASSQEVSGAAGGQHF,TGCGCCAGCAGCCAAGAAGTTTCCGGCGCCGCAGGGGGCCAGCATTTT
TRBJ2-7,.,TRBV2,.,CASSESRYEQYF,TGTGCCAGCAGTGAAAGCCGTTACGAGCAGTACTTC
TRBJ2-7,.,TRBV7-2,few,CASSLLGFSYEQYF,TGTGCCAGCAGCTTACTGGGTTTCTCCTACGAGCAGTACTTC
TRBJ2-5,.,TRBV24-1,few,CATSDLSEETQYF,TGTGCCACCAGTGATTTGAGTGAAGAGACCCAGTACTTC
TRBJ2-2,TRBD2,TRBV3-1,.,CASSTYVAGLAGNTGELFF,TGTGCCAGCAGCACATATGTTGCGGGGCTAGCGGGGAACACCGGGGAGCTGTTTTTT
TRBJ2-7,TRBD1,TRBV12-3/TRBV12-4,.,CASSYRGRGEQYF,TGTGCCAGCAGTTACAGGGGGCGGGGGGAGCAGTACTTC
TRBJ2-3,.,TRBV7-9,.,CASSLKGGQTTDTQYF,TGTGCCAGCAGCTTAAAGGGGGGACAGACCACAGATACGCAGTATTTT
TRBJ2-1,.,TRBV6-2/TRBV6-3,few,CASTDHRDEQFF,TGTGCCAGCACCGATCACAGGGATGAGCAGTTCTTC
TRBJ1-2,TRBD1,TRBV9,many,CASSDRTGGTYGYTF,TGTGCCAGCAGCGACCGGACAGGGGGGACGTATGGCTACACCTTC
TRBJ2-5,.,TRBV5-1,.,CASSLGGPERETQYF,TGCGCCAGCAGCTTGGGAGGGCCTGAAAGGGAGACCCAGTACTTC
TRBJ2-1,TRBD1,TRBV24-1,.,CATSPTGNSYNEQFF,TGTGCCACTAGCCCGACAGGGAACTCCTACAATGAGCAGTTCTTC
TRBJ2-7,TRBD2,TRBV7-9,few,CASSLGPAGVTYEQYF,TGTGCCAGCAGCTTAGGGCCAGCGGGGGTTACCTACGAGCAGTACTTC
TRBJ2-3,TRBD1,TRBV5-4,.,CASSLVGQGPSTDTQYF,TGTGCCAGCAGCTTGGTGGGACAGGGACCCTCCACAGATACGCAGTATTTT
TRBJ2-3,.,TRBV5-1,.,CASSLTPPDTQYF,TGCGCCAGCAGCTTGACTCCCCCAGATACGCAGTATTTT
TRBJ2-7,.,TRBV7-9,.,CASSKSTGRHEQYF,TGTGCCAGCAGCAAATCCACAGGGAGGCACGAGCAGTACTTC
TRBJ2-7,.,TRBV14,few,CASSPRFGYEQYF,TGTGCCAGCAGCCCCCGTTTTGGATACGAGCAGTACTTC
TRBJ2-1,.,TRBV7-6,.,CASSAGYGEQFF,TGTGCCAGCAGCGCAGGGTACGGGGAGCAGTTCTTC
TRBJ1-5,.,TRBV10-2,few,CASSESMGSLNQPQHF,TGCGCCAGCAGTGAGTCCATGGGGTCACTAAATCAGCCCCAGCATTTT